Sequencing of this T cell receptor (beta chain) was carried out in a study of T cells in Graves' hyperthyroidism and ophthalmopathy. This clonotype was recorded many times. Germline CDR1 is KGHSH and CDR2 is LQKENI. The trim removed 3 bases at V and 8 bases at J, leaving 11 bases unmatched. This CDR3 comprises 15 residues. Researchers barred patients who had uncontrolled infection, other autoimmune disease, pregnancy or lactation. Amplified TCR beta CDR3 regions derived from RNA transcripts. First-round RT-PCR of the TCR CDR3 relied on the HTBI primer set. TCRdb independently ran MiXCR on the multiplex PCR reads; one entry per CDR3 protein. Among 300,000 to 400,000 distinct CDR3 sequences listed, roughly 14% were seen once.

The specimen was blood. The chain recombines TRBV18 with TRBJ1-2; TRBD1 matches at 8 bases. The receptor comes from a woman aged 30 to 39 with Graves' hyperthyroidism. The CDR3 coding sequence is TGTGCCAGCTCACCGGTACCCTCAGGGGGCAGGGGCTACACCTTC. Translating gives CASSPVPSGGRGYTF. Based on the CDR3 plus reference TRBV18 and TRBJ1-2, the full variable domain is NAGVMQNPRHLVRRRGQEARLRCSPMKGHSHVYWYRQLPEEGLKFMVYLQKENIIDESGMPKERFSAEFPKEGPSILRIQQVVRGDSAAYFCASSPVPSGGRGYTFGSGTRLTVV.